This TCR beta chain was recorded in a study of T cell responses to AZD1222 COVID-19 vaccine. Study summary: Second-dose intervals near 4 or 12 weeks were combined.

Notes on this clone: Its antigen is not identified.

General observations from the study: In a largely white British group with more females than males, clonal diversity was possibly underestimated. The breadth and depth of Spike-specific TCRs increased once two AZD1222 doses had been given. Spike regions recognized by vaccine-associated CD4 TCRs spanned the protein, led by 160-218 and 743-854.

This CDR3 region has 13 residues. V was shortened by 1 base and J by 7 bases, with 10 bases between the two germline ends. The repertoire was sequenced with immunoSEQ multiplex PCR; TCRdb's copy has only in-frame clones and lacks some. The table has 150,000 to 200,000 clones, around 90% seen once. Here the sequenced sample was peripheral blood, taken on day 0 of AZD1222 vaccination. The sequence was obtained from an adult in good health. V and J are TRBV12-3 or TRBV12-4 and TRBJ1-2; D gene ambiguous. CDR3 DNA sequence: TGTGCCAGCAGTTTAGACCCCCGGGGTGGCTACACCTTC. It specifies CASSLDPRGGYTF.